A selection of T cell receptor beta chains follows, all from one sample in a study of cytomegalovirus exposure and HLA in healthy donors. The repertoire was sequenced with immunoSEQ multiplex PCR; TCRdb's copy has only in-frame clones and lacks some. The data hold under 200,000 clones, with 75% to 85% observed a single time. The sequencing sample was made of PBMCs. All receptors derive from a girl aged 2 to 10 in good health and CMV-seropositive. Both conserved end residues are part of each CDR3. Each record gives: V gene, J gene, CDR3 protein.

v_call: TRBV5-4
j_call: TRBJ1-1
cdr3_aa: CASSLYRSMNTEAFF

v_call: TRBV19
j_call: TRBJ2-5
cdr3_aa: CASSIPNGETQYF

v_call: TRBV7-9
j_call: TRBJ2-3
cdr3_aa: CASSPPEGHTDTQYF

v_call: TRBV6-1
j_call: TRBJ2-4
cdr3_aa: CASSGYQTKNIQYF

v_call: TRBV7-8
j_call: TRBJ1-4
cdr3_aa: CASSLAGGAYEKLFF

v_call: TRBV4-1
j_call: TRBJ2-6
cdr3_aa: CASHGGRGANVLTF

v_call: TRBV9
j_call: TRBJ2-5
cdr3_aa: CASSVVSGSGETQYF

v_call: TRBV9
j_call: TRBJ2-5
cdr3_aa: CASSVLAGGGETQYF

v_call: TRBV4-2
j_call: TRBJ2-5
cdr3_aa: CASSQDGQYQETQYF

v_call: TRBV28
j_call: TRBJ2-3
cdr3_aa: CASSFNGVPADTQYF

v_call: TRBV4-1
j_call: TRBJ2-1
cdr3_aa: CASSQGRTGNNEQFF

v_call: TRBV11-2
j_call: TRBJ1-3
cdr3_aa: CASSLGGSSGNTIYF

v_call: TRBV2
j_call: TRBJ2-2
cdr3_aa: CASKGGTGRTGELFF

v_call: TRBV29-1
j_call: TRBJ2-7
cdr3_aa: CSVGTGQSYEQYF

v_call: TRBV15
j_call: TRBJ2-5
cdr3_aa: CATSRDRAKTQYF

v_call: TRBV7-9
j_call: TRBJ2-1
cdr3_aa: CASSLGNLGQSSYNEQFF

v_call: TRBV5-1
j_call: TRBJ2-5
cdr3_aa: CASSRDRGQETQYF

v_call: TRBV11-2
j_call: TRBJ2-7
cdr3_aa: CASSYGGKHEQYF

v_call: TRBV2
j_call: TRBJ1-2
cdr3_aa: CASSGGQQLRYGYTF

v_call: TRBV28
j_call: TRBJ1-3
cdr3_aa: CASSSSDSSGNTIYF

v_call: TRBV4-1
j_call: TRBJ2-3
cdr3_aa: CASSLRGTSGATDTQYF

v_call: TRBV29-1
j_call: TRBJ2-7
cdr3_aa: CSVRDRGISYEQYF

v_call: TRBV9
j_call: TRBJ2-3
cdr3_aa: CASSVSGLSTDTQYF

v_call: TRBV2
j_call: TRBJ1-2
cdr3_aa: CASEEDGRYYGYTF

v_call: TRBV19
j_call: TRBJ1-2
cdr3_aa: CASSMTGTYGYTF

v_call: TRBV30
j_call: TRBJ1-2
cdr3_aa: CAWSRQDPTYGYTF

v_call: TRBV5-3
j_call: TRBJ2-7
cdr3_aa: CARSLPDRGAYEQYF

v_call: TRBV5-1
j_call: TRBJ1-1
cdr3_aa: CASSSTKGVGTEAFF

v_call: TRBV29-1
j_call: TRBJ2-1
cdr3_aa: CSVVPGQGNNEQFF

v_call: TRBV5-6
j_call: TRBJ2-5
cdr3_aa: CASSLGIVAEETQYF

v_call: TRBV7-7
j_call: TRBJ2-5
cdr3_aa: CASSSGTGGETQYF

v_call: TRBV9
j_call: TRBJ1-4
cdr3_aa: CASSVAPQGAGEKLFF